This T cell receptor (beta chain) originates from a study of T cell clones after liver transplantation. Looking at the study overall: Standard immunosuppression, with no induction, continued until 12-24 months after transplant.

As for this clone: Antigen: not known.

Study observations and caveats: Circulating graft-donor-reactive CD4 TCRbeta sequences fell significantly post-transplant in 5 of 8 subjects. Donor-reactive sequences fell more than third party-reactive ones, suggesting partial deletion.

Measured with immunoSEQ multiplex PCR; TCRdb has only the in-frame clones, and not every one. Among 65,000 to 90,000 clones listed, around nine tenths were seen once. Sample: CD4+ T cells from blood, taken before liver transplant. The receptor was derived from a human donor who received a liver transplant.

CDR3 DNA: TGCAGCGTTGAAAAACTAGCGGGAGGTCACGAGCAGTACTTC. Protein product: CSVEKLAGGHEQYF. This chain links TRBV29-1 with TRBJ2-7; 12 nucleotides line up with TRBD2. Germline V CDR1 and CDR2: SQVTM, ANQGSEA. V dropped 2 bases and J dropped 5; count of bases not matched to a gene: 4. The CDR3 extends over 14 amino acids.